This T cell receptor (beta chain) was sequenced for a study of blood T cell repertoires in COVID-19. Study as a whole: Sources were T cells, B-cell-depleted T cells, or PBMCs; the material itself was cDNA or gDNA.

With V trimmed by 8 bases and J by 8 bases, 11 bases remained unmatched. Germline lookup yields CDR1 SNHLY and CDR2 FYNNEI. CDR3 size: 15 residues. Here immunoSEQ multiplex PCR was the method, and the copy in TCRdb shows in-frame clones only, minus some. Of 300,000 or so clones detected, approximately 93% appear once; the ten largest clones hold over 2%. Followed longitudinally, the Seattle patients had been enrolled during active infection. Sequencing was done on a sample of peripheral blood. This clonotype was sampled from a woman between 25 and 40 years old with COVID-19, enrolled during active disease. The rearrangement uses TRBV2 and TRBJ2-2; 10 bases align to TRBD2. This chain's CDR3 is CASGSSGRGKGELFF. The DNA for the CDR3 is TGTGCCAGCGGATCTAGCGGGAGAGGCAAAGGGGAGCTGTTTTTT.